A single sample is the source of the 5 T cell receptor beta chains below, sequenced in a study of shared clonotypes between healthy human individuals. Using immunoSEQ multiplex PCR, the repertoire was profiled, and TCRdb retains in-frame clones only, with some absent. The sample consists of roughly 890,000 clones, over 90% of them appearing once. The naive CD8 population came from CD45RO-negative cells selected for CCR7, without terminally differentiated effector memory CD45RA+ cells. Material: naive CD8+ T cells sorted from blood. The receptors shown here come from a man aged 25 to 45 in good health.

The J gene is TRBJ2-5, the V gene TRBV9, with TRBD1 matching over 7 bases. This CDR3 is built from 14 residues. Looked up from germline, CDR1 is SGDLS and CDR2 is YYNGEE. The V and J ends lost 1 base and 4 bases, in that order; junction bases with no gene match: 4. The CDR3 sequence is CASSVQGERETQYF. CDR3 coding DNA: TGTGCCAGCAGCGTACAGGGGGAACGAGAGACCCAGTACTTC. Drawing the rest from reference TRBV9 and TRBJ2-5, the complete variable domain is DSGVTQTPKHLITATGQRVTLRCSPRSGDLSVYWYQQSLDQGLQFLIQYYNGEERAKGNILERFSAQQFPDLHSELNLSSLELGDSALYFCASSVQGERETQYFGPGTRLLVL.

This chain uses TRBV27 with TRBJ2-6, with TRBD1 identical over 7 bases. Germline V CDR1 and CDR2: MNHEY, SMNVEV (reference sequence). Losses at the gene ends were 5 bases for V and 2 bases for J; bases not matched to a gene: 6. The CDR3 is 16 residues long. CDR3 DNA: TGTGCCAGCAGTATAGGGACAGCCCCTGGGGCCAACGTCCTGACTTTC. Its translation is CASSIGTAPGANVLTF.

The V and J genes are TRBV27 and TRBJ1-3; 9 positions agree with TRBD1. The CDR3 is 15 amino acids. Germline CDR1 reads MNHEY; CDR2 reads SMNVEV (reference sequence). The V and J ends lost 4 bases and 3 bases, in that order; junction bases with no gene match: 4. CDR3 sequence (DNA): TGTGCCAGCAGTTCGGGACAGGGCTATGGAAACACCATATATTTT. Translation: CASSSGQGYGNTIYF.

The table lists this clone with a few counts. The V gene is TRBV28, the J gene TRBJ1-1; 7 nucleotides align to TRBD1. Germline CDR1 is MDHEN and CDR2 is SYDVKM. This CDR3 region has 14 residues. V shed 4 bases and J 1 base; nucleotides not matched to a gene: 3. The CDR3 loop reads CASSSGQQNTEAFF. DNA for the CDR3: TGTGCCAGCAGTTCGGGACAGCAGAACACTGAAGCTTTCTTT.

The chain employs TRBV7-6 and TRBJ2-1; perhaps TRBD2 as D (6 bases). The germline CDR1 and CDR2 sequences are SGHVS and FNYEAQ. The germline V and J ends were trimmed by 4 bases and 3 bases, with 13 bases remaining between them. This CDR3 contains 15 residues. The CDR3 reads CASSSPGGIYNEQFF. CDR3 DNA: TGTGCCAGCAGCTCGCCTGGGGGGATCTACAATGAGCAGTTCTTC. Together with reference TRBV7-6 and TRBJ2-1, the CDR3 gives the full variable domain: GAGVSQSPRYKVTKRGQDVALRCDPISGHVSLYWYRQALGQGPEFLTYFNYEAQQDKSGLPNDRFSAERPEGSISTLTIQRTEQRDSAMYRCASSSPGGIYNEQFFGPGTRLTVL.